Shown below are 27 T cell receptor beta chains from a single sample sequenced in a study of T cell responses to AZD1222 COVID-19 vaccine. Repertoires were generated with immunoSEQ multiplex PCR, while TCRdb's copy carries only in-frame clones and drops some. This sample has tens of thousands of clones, with 80% to 90% found just once. The sequencing here drew on peripheral blood, taken 28 days after the second AZD1222 dose. The receptors originated from an adult who received the AZD1222 COVID-19 vaccine.

The rearrangement links TRBV27 to TRBJ1-2; 7 nucleotides agree with TRBD1. The length of the CDR3 is 14 residues. The junction had 6 bases not matched to a gene; V was cut back by 8 bases and J by 0 bases. Germline V gives CDR1 MNHEY, CDR2 SMNVEV (reference sequence). The CDR3 protein is CASGTESSNYGYTF. The CDR3, as DNA: TGTGCCAGCGGGACAGAGTCGTCTAACTATGGCTACACCTTC.

This sequence joins TRBV29-1 and TRBJ2-7; 9 nucleotides align to TRBD1. The V segment lost 5 bases and the J segment 6 bases; nucleotides outside the gene matches: 14. The CDR3 length is 15 residues. Looked up from germline, CDR1 is SQVTM and CDR2 is ANQGSEA. CDR3 in amino acids: CSVSRTGTGIPEQYF. The CDR3 DNA is TGCAGCGTTTCCAGGACCGGGACAGGGATCCCCGAGCAGTACTTC.

The chain is built from TRBV19 and TRBJ2-5; TRBD1 or TRBD2 may be the D gene (5 bases each). The CDR3 totals 13 residues. Germline V CDR1 and CDR2: LNHDA, SQIVND (reference sequence). V gave up 3 bases and J gave up 5 bases, with 10 bases separating them. The CDR3 region has the DNA TGTGCCAGTAGTATGGGACGGAAGGAGACCCAGTACTTC. The encoded protein is CASSMGRKETQYF.

The chain combines TRBV4-1 with TRBJ1-4, with TRBD1 matching over 9 bases. Germline V gene lookup returns CDR1 MGHRA and CDR2 YSYEKL. Unmatched junction bases numbered 8, after V lost 2 bases and J lost 7 bases. The CDR3 consists of 16 residues. CDR3 nucleotides: TGCGCCAGCAGCCAATTAACCGGGACAGGGCCTGAAAAACTGTTTTTT. It is translated as CASSQLTGTGPEKLFF.

This CDR3 reads CASSPESEIRNEQFF. The CDR3 nucleotides read TGTGCCAGCAGTCCAGAATCCGAAATAAGGAATGAGCAGTTCTTC. J is TRBJ2-1 and V is TRBV6-5; no clear D gene. The V gene's germline CDR1 is MNHEY and CDR2 SVGAGI. The ends were cut back, 5 bases at V and 7 bases at J, with 18 bases in the middle. This CDR3 is built from 15 residues.

This rearrangement joins TRBV28 to TRBJ2-1; D might be TRBD1 or TRBD2, each matching 5 bases. CDR3 length: 15 amino acids. V was pared by 5 bases and J by 10 bases, with 21 bases between. In germline, CDR1 is MDHEN, CDR2 SYDVKM. CDR3 DNA sequence: TGTGCCAGCAGTAACCCGGTTGAGCAGAGGGGCGAGCAGTTCTTC. Residues: CASSNPVEQRGEQFF.

The rearrangement uses TRBV24-1 and TRBJ2-7, with D perhaps TRBD1 (5 bases). The germline V and J ends were trimmed by 7 bases and 2 bases, with 14 bases remaining between them. The CDR3 covers 14 residues. Germline V gene lookup returns CDR1 KGHDR and CDR2 SFDVKD. CDR3 in amino acids: CATSTDSGTYEQYF. Here the CDR3 DNA reads TGTGCCACCAGCACAGACAGTGGCACCTACGAGCAGTACTTC.

The rearrangement joins TRBV6-5 to TRBJ2-1; a possible D gene is TRBD1 (7 bases). The germline gives CDR1 MNHEY, CDR2 SVGAGI. This CDR3 is 15 amino acids long. With 9 bases removed from V and 4 bases from J, the gap between germline ends came to 19 bases. The CDR3 DNA sequence: TGTGCCAGTCAAGAAAGACAGGGAGGTTACAATGAGCAGTTCTTC. Its protein is CASQERQGGYNEQFF.

The rearrangement uses TRBV6-4 and TRBJ1-1, with D possibly TRBD1 on 6 matching bases. This CDR3 region has 13 residues. In germline, CDR1 is MRHNA, CDR2 SNTAGT. V gave up 0 bases and J gave up 8 bases, with 10 bases separating them. The CDR3, as DNA: TGTGCCAGCAGTGACTCCCAGGGGTCGGAAGCTTTCTTT. This codes for CASSDSQGSEAFF.

This chain connects TRBV6-5 to TRBJ2-7; 8 nucleotides match TRBD1. The J segment lost 6 bases and the V segment lost 6 bases, leaving 10 bases of the junction unmatched. Germline assignment: CDR1 MNHEY and CDR2 SVGAGI. The CDR3 spans 14 residues. In DNA, the CDR3 is TGTGCCAGCAGGGGAGTACGGACAGGGACCGAGCAGTACTTC. Translated, it gives CASRGVRTGTEQYF.

J is TRBJ1-1 and V is TRBV10-3; no firm D call. CDR1 is ENHRY, CDR2 SYGVKD, per germline. Trimming cost V 10 bases and J 3 bases, with 18 bases left between them. The CDR3 length is 14 residues. The CDR3 reads CATRPSPRDTEAFF. In DNA, the CDR3 is TGTGCCACACGGCCCTCCCCTAGGGACACTGAAGCTTTCTTT.

The gene calls are TRBV6-6 and TRBJ2-1; 9 nucleotides agree with TRBD1. Trimming cost V 5 bases and J 6 bases; bases outside gene matches: 8. CDR1 is MNHNY and CDR2 is SVGAGI in the germline V gene (reference sequence). The CDR3 has 15 amino acids. The CDR3 loop reads CASSGPRQGGNEQFF. The CDR3 DNA reads TGTGCCAGCAGTGGGCCCAGACAGGGGGGCAATGAGCAGTTCTTC.

The chain links TRBV28 to TRBJ2-7; a possible D gene is TRBD2 (7 bases). V was cut by 3 bases and J by 6 bases, with 15 bases left in between. There are 14 residues in the CDR3. Germline CDR1 and CDR2: MDHEN and SYDVKM. The DNA of the CDR3 is TGTGCCAGCAGTTTGGTTGCGGGGGCGGCCGAGCAGTACTTC. Amino acid sequence: CASSLVAGAAEQYF.

This chain joins TRBV19 and TRBJ1-4; D remains ambiguous. CDR3 length: 13 residues. Germline values: CDR1 LNHDA, CDR2 SQIVND (reference sequence). V was pared by 5 bases and J by 5 bases, with 9 bases between. This CDR3 is CASSGIPNEKLFF. Here the CDR3 DNA reads TGTGCCAGTAGTGGAATCCCGAATGAAAAACTGTTTTTT. Drawing the rest from reference TRBV19 and TRBJ1-4, the complete variable domain is DGGITQSPKYLFRKEGQNVTLSCEQNLNHDAMYWYRQDPGQGLRLIYYSQIVNDFQKGDIAEGYSVSREKKESFPLTVTSAQKNPTAFYLCASSGIPNEKLFFGSGTQLSVL.

V is TRBV5-6 and J is TRBJ1-3, with TRBD1 identical over 8 bases. Losses at the gene ends were 0 bases for V and 4 bases for J; bases not matched to a gene: 6. Germline V lookup: CDR1 SGHDT, CDR2 YYEEEE. The CDR3 extends over 16 amino acids. Here the CDR3 reads CASSLEQGAQGNTIYF. The CDR3 region has the DNA TGTGCCAGCAGCTTGGAGCAGGGGGCGCAAGGAAACACCATATATTTT.

The chain links TRBV18 to TRBJ2-2; tentative D call: TRBD2 (6 bases). Between the trimmed V and J ends, which lost 2 bases and 0 bases, there was a span of 10 bases. The CDR3 is 16 amino acids. Germline CDR1 and CDR2: KGHSH and LQKENI. The CDR3 DNA follows: TGTGCCAGCTCACCATCGGGACTCTCGAACACCGGGGAGCTGTTTTTT. Protein sequence: CASSPSGLSNTGELFF.

This chain joins TRBV28 and TRBJ2-5; D gene unclear. Germline CDR1 reads MDHEN; CDR2 reads SYDVKM. V was cut by 3 bases and J by 7 bases, with 6 bases left in between. The CDR3 runs to 11 residues. This chain's CDR3 is CASSFRGTQYF. The CDR3 bases are TGTGCCAGCAGTTTTCGAGGGACCCAGTACTTC. Full variable domain (missing parts from reference TRBV28 and TRBJ2-5): DVKVTQSSRYLVKRTGEKVFLECVQDMDHENMFWYRQDPGLGLRLIYFSYDVKMKEKGDIPEGYSVSREKKERFSLILESASTNQTSMYLCASSFRGTQYFGPGTRLLVL.

The chain joins TRBV2 to TRBJ1-2, with no clear D. V lost 4 bases, J lost 7 bases, and 7 bases lay in between. CDR3 length equals 11 residues. Germline V gene lookup returns CDR1 SNHLY and CDR2 FYNNEI. The CDR3 loop reads CASSGLGGYTF. Here the CDR3 DNA reads TGTGCCAGCAGTGGGCTTGGTGGCTACACCTTC.

This chain connects TRBV19 to TRBJ2-6; 7 positions match TRBD2. V lost 5 bases to trimming and J lost 2 bases; unmatched junction nucleotides: 3. This CDR3 spans 15 amino acids. Germline V lookup: CDR1 LNHDA, CDR2 SQIVND (reference sequence). CDR3 sequence: CASSGRGAGANVLTF. As DNA, the CDR3 is TGTGCCAGTAGTGGGAGGGGAGCTGGGGCCAACGTCCTGACTTTC.

CDR3 sequence reads: CASSSGTAVEAFF. DNA of the CDR3: TGTGCCAGCAGCTCCGGGACCGCTGTTGAAGCTTTCTTT. The rearrangement uses TRBV12-3 or TRBV12-4 and TRBJ1-1; perhaps TRBD1 as D (5 bases). This CDR3 is 13 amino acids long. Trimming cost V 6 bases and J 7 bases, with 15 bases left between them.

The chain combines TRBV30 with TRBJ2-2; 8 nucleotides line up with TRBD1. The V gene end was trimmed by 3 bases and the J gene end by 9 bases; junction bases not matched to a gene: 9. In germline, CDR1 is GTSNPN, CDR2 SVGIG (reference sequence). The CDR3 consists of 14 residues. This CDR3 is CAWRGTGLGRELFF. The CDR3 nucleotides are TGTGCCTGGAGAGGGACAGGTCTGGGGAGGGAGCTGTTTTTT. The whole variable domain, filled in from reference TRBV30 and TRBJ2-2, reads SQTIHQWPATLVQPVGSPLSLECTVEGTSNPNLYWYRQAAGRGLQLLFYSVGIGQISSEVPQNLSASRPQDRQFILSSKKLLLSDSGFYLCAWRGTGLGRELFFGEGSRLTVL.

The J gene is TRBJ2-1, the V gene TRBV2; D is ambiguous. From germline, CDR1 is SNHLY and CDR2 FYNNEI. The CDR3 sequence is 15 residues long. V dropped 7 bases and J dropped 4 bases, with 17 bases sitting between them. The DNA of the CDR3 is TGTGCCAGCACACCCGAAGGTGGAGCTTACAATGAGCAGTTCTTC. This sequence encodes CASTPEGGAYNEQFF.

The V gene is TRBV11-2, the J gene TRBJ1-1; maybe TRBD1 (5 bases). From germline, CDR1 is SGHAT and CDR2 FQNNGV. V shed 0 bases and J shed 1 base, with 9 bases lying between them. CDR3 length: 15 residues. The CDR3 DNA follows: TGTGCCAGCAGCTTAGATGACAGACGGAACACTGAAGCTTTCTTT. Amino acid sequence: CASSLDDRRNTEAFF.

The rearrangement links TRBV5-1 to TRBJ1-2, with D hard to call. CDR1 is SGHRS and CDR2 is YFSETQ in the germline V gene. This CDR3 is built from 15 residues. The ends were cut back, 0 bases at V and 3 bases at J, with 12 bases in the middle. The CDR3 nucleotides are TGCGCCAGCAGCTTGGGATCTGGGCCGTACTATGGCTACACCTTC. It is translated as CASSLGSGPYYGYTF.

The J gene is TRBJ2-5, the V gene TRBV6-2 or TRBV6-3, with D hard to call. The CDR3 covers 11 residues. The germline V gene has CDR1 MNHEY and CDR2 SVGEGT. V gave up 4 bases and J gave up 5 bases, with 5 bases separating them. The CDR3 region is CASSSGETQYF. The CDR3 DNA reads as TGTGCCAGCAGTTCTGGGGAGACCCAGTACTTC.

The chain uses TRBV5-1 and TRBJ2-7; D may be TRBD2 (5 bases). The CDR3 runs 12 residues. Deletions cut 7 bases from V and 6 bases from J, with 14 bases between. Germline lookup yields CDR1 SGHRS and CDR2 YFSETQ. CDR3 region: CASSWEFGEQYF. The CDR3 DNA reads TGCGCCAGCTCTTGGGAGTTCGGCGAGCAGTACTTC. Full variable domain (remainder filled in from reference TRBV5-1 and TRBJ2-7): KAGVTQTPRYLIKTRGQQVTLSCSPISGHRSVSWYQQTPGQGLQFLFEYFSETQRNKGNFPGRFSGRQFSNSRSEMNVSTLELGDSALYLCASSWEFGEQYFGPGTRLTVT.

The chain links TRBV6-1 to TRBJ2-3; D ambiguous. CDR3 length: 15 amino acids. V lost 5 bases, J lost 0 bases, and 12 bases lay in between. Germline V gene sequence: CDR1 MNHNS, CDR2 SASEGT. The CDR3 DNA follows: TGTGCCAGCAGTTCCCCTTTCAGTAGCACAGATACGCAGTATTTT. Residues: CASSSPFSSTDTQYF.